Sequencing of this TCR beta chain was carried out in a study of T cell responses to AZD1222 COVID-19 vaccine. Study-level information: Whether given at about 4 or about 12 weeks, second doses were pooled.

On this clone itself: Its antigen remains unknown.

This CDR3 has 16 residues. From germline, CDR1 is MNHEY and CDR2 SVGAGI. J lost 3 bases, V lost 0 bases, and 6 bases had no gene match. Assay used: immunoSEQ multiplex PCR; TCRdb lists only in-frame clones, some missing. The sample holds roughly 190,000 clones, 80% to 95% seen once. Study results and limitations: Repertoire samples came only from after the peak T cell response. White British donors predominated, females outnumbered males, and clonal diversity was possibly underestimated. Baseline seropositives among AZD1222 recipients totaled only six or seven.

This chain links TRBV6-5 with TRBJ2-7, with 9 bases that match TRBD2. This TCR came from an adult in good health. The source was peripheral blood, collected on day 0 of AZD1222 vaccination. Here the CDR3 DNA reads TGTGCCAGCAGTTACTCCGGCGGGGGGGCCGGCTACGAGCAGTACTTC. Translating gives CASSYSGGGAGYEQYF.